The clone carrying this T cell receptor (beta chain) came up once. The antigen is not known. This specimen belongs to a study of cytomegalovirus exposure and HLA in healthy donors. Study-wide results and caveats: TCR beta V segments were, for the most part, productive about 87% or about 30% of the time in an earlier analysis.

Trimming shortened V by 4 bases and J by 1 base, and 11 bases separated the two germline ends. This CDR3 region has 14 residues. CDR1 is SGHRS, CDR2 YFSETQ, per germline. PCR employed 60 Vbeta and 13 Jbeta primers. TCRdb's table, derived via immunoSEQ multiplex PCR, lists solely in-frame clones and lacks some. This table holds more than 110,000 clones, about 78% found once. Sample: PBMCs. J is TRBJ1-1 and V is TRBV5-1, with D possibly TRBD1 on 6 matching bases. The receptor's source is a middle-aged man in good health and CMV-seropositive. Here the CDR3 reads CASSIGTSNTEAFF. In DNA, the CDR3 is TGCGCCAGCAGCATCGGGACATCGAACACTGAAGCTTTCTTT.